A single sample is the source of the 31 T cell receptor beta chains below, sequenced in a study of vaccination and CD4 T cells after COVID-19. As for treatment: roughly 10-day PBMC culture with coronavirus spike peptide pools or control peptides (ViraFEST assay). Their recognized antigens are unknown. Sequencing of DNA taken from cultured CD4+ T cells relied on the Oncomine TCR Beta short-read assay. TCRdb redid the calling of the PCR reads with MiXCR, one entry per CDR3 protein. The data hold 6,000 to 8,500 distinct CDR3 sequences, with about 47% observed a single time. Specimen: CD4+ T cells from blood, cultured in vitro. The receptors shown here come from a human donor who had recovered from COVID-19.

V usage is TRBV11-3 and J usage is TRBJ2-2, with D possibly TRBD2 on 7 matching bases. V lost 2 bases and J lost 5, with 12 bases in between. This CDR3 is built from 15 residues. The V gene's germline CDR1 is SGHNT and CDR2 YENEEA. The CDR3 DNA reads TGTGCCAGCAGCTTACGGGGGGCTCGGACCGGGGAGCTGTTTTTT. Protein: CASSLRGARTGELFF.

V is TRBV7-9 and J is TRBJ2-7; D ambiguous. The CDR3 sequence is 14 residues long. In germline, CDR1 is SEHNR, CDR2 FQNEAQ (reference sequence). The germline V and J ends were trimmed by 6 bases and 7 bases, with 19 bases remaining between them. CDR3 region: CASSLNIMGREQYF. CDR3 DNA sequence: TGTGCCAGCAGTCTTAACATCATGGGTCGGGAGCAGTACTTC.

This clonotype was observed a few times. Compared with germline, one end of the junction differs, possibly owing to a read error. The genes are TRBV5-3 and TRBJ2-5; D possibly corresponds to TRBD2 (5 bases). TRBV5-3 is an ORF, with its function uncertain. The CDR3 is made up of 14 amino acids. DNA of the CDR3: TGTGCCAGCAGCTTGGTTTGGGCTAGCAGGCCCCAGTACTTC. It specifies CASSLVWASRPQYF.

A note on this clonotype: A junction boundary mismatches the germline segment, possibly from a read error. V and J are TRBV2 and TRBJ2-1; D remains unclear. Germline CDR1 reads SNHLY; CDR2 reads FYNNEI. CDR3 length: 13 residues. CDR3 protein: CASSEESGAEEIF. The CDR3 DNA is TGTGCCAGCAGTGAAGAATCGGGCGCCGAAGAGATCTTC.

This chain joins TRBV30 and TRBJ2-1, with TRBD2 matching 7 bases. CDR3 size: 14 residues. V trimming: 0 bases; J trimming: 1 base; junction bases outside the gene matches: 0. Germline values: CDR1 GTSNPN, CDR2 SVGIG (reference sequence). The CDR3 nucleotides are TGTGCCTGGAGTGTACTAGCGTCCTACAATGAGCAGTTCTTC. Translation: CAWSVLASYNEQFF.

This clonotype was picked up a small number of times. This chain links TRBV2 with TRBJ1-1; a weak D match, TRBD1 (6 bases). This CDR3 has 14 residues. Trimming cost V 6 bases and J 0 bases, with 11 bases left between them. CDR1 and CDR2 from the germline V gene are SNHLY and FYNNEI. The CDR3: CASSRRGMNTEAFF. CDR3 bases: TGTGCCAGCAGCCGCAGGGGCATGAACACTGAAGCTTTCTTT.

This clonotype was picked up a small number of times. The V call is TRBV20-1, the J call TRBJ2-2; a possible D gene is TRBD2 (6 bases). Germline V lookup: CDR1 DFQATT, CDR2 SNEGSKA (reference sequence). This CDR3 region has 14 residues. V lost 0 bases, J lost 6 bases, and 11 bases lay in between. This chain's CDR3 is CSARESGRSGELFF. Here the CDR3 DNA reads TGCAGTGCTAGAGAGTCAGGGAGGTCCGGGGAGCTGTTTTTT.

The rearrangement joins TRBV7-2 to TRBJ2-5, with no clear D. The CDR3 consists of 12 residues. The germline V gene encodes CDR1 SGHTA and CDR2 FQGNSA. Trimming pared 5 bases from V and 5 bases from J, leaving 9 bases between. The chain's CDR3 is CASSRLFETQYF. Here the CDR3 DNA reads TGTGCCAGCAGCCGACTCTTTGAGACCCAGTACTTC.

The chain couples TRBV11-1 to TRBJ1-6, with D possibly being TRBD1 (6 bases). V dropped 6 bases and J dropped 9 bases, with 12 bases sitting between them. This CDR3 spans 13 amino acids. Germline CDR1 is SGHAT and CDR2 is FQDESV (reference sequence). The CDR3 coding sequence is TGTGCCAGCAGTCGACTAGGGGGTTCACCCCTCCACTTT. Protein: CASSRLGGSPLHF.

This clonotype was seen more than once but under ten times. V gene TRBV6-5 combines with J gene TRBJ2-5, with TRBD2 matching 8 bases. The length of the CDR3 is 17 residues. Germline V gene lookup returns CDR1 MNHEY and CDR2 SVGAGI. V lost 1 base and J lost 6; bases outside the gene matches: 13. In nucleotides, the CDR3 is TGTGCCAGCAGTTACTTCCCCCTCGGGAGGGCCGGGAAGACCCAGTACTTC. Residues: CASSYFPLGRAGKTQYF.

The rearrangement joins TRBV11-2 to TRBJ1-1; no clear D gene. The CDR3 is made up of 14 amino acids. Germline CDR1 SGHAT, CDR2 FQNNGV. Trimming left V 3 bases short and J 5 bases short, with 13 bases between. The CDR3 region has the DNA TGTGCCAGCAGCTTGACGTTGGGAATTACTGAAGCTTTCTTT. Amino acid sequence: CASSLTLGITEAFF.

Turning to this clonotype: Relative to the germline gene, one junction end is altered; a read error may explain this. This chain's CDR3 is CASSLEPGQSYGQYF. Written as DNA, the CDR3 is TGTGCCAGCAGCTTAGAGCCGGGACAGAGCTACGGGCAGTACTTC. V is TRBV7-9 and J is TRBJ2-7, with 7 positions matching TRBD1. CDR1 and CDR2 from the germline V gene are SEHNR and FQNEAQ (reference sequence). The CDR3 covers 15 residues.

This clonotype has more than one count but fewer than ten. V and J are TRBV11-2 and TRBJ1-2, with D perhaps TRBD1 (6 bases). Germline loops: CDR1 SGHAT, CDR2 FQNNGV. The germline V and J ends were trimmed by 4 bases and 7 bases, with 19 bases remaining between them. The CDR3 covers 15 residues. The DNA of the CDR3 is TGTGCCAGCAGCTCCCCACGATACTCAGGGGCTGGCTACACCTTC. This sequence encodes CASSSPRYSGAGYTF.

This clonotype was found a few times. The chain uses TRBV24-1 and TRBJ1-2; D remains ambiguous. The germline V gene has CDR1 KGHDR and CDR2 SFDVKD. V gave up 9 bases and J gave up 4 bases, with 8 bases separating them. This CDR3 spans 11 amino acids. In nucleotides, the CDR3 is TGTGCCACCCAGTTGGCCTATGGCTACACCTTC. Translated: CATQLAYGYTF.

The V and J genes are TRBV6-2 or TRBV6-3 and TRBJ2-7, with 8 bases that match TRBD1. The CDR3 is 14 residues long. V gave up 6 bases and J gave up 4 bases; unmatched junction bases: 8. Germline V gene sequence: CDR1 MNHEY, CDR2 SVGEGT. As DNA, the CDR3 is TGTGCCAGCAGACTTTGGACAGGGAAGTACGAGCAGTACTTC. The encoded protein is CASRLWTGKYEQYF.

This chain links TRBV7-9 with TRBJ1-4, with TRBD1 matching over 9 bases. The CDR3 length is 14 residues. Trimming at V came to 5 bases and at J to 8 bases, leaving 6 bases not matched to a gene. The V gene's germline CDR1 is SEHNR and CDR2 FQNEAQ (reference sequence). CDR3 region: CASSRGQGEEKLFF. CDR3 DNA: TGTGCCAGCAGCCGGGGACAGGGTGAGGAAAAACTGTTTTTT.

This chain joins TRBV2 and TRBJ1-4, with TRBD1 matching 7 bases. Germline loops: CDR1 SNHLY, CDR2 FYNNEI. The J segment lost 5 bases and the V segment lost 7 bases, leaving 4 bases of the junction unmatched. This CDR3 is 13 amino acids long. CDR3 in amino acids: CASNIQGNEKLFF. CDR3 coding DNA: TGTGCCAGCAACATACAGGGGAATGAAAAACTGTTTTTT. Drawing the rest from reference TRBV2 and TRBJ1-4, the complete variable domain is EPEVTQTPSHQVTQMGQEVILRCVPISNHLYFYWYRQILGQKVEFLVSFYNNEISEKSEIFDDQFSVERPDGSNFTLKIRSTKLEDSAMYFCASNIQGNEKLFFGSGTQLSVL.

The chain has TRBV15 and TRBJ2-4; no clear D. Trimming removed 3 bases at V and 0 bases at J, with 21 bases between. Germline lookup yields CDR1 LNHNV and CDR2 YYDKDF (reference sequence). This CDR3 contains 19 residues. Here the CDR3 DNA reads TGTGCCACCAGCAGGGTTACCACACTGGTGGGAATAGCCAAAAACATTCAGTACTTC. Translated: CATSRVTTLVGIAKNIQYF.

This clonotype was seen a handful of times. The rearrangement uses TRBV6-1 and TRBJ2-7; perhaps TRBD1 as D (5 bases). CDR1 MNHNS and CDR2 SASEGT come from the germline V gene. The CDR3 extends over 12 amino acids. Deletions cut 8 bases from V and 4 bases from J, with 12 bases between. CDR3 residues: CASVLQGYEQYF. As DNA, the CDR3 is TGTGCCAGCGTCCTTCAGGGATACGAGCAGTACTTC.

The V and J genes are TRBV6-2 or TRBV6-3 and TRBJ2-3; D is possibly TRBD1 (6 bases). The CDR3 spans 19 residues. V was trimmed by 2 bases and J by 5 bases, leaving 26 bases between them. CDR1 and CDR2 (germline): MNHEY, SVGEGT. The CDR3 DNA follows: TGTGCCAGCAGTTACACGCCCCAGGGGAGCAGTCAGGAGGTAGATACGCAGTATTTT. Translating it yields CASSYTPQGSSQEVDTQYF.

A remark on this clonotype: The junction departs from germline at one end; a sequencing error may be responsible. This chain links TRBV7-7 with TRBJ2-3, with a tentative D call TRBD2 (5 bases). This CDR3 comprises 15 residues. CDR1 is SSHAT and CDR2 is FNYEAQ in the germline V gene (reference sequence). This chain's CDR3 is CASSFGNSVTDTQYF. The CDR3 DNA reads TGTGCTAGCAGCTTCGGGAATAGCGTCACAGATACGCAGTATTTT.

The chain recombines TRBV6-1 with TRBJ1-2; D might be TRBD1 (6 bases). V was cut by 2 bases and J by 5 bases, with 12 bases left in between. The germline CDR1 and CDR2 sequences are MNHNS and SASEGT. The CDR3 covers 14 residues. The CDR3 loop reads CASSEQGTTYGYTF. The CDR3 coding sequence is TGTGCCAGCAGTGAACAGGGGACCACTTATGGCTACACCTTC.

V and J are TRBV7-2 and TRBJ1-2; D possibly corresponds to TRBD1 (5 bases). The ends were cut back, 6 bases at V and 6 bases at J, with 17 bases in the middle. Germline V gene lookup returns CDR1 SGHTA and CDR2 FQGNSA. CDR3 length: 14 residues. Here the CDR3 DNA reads TGTGCCAGCAGACCGGTTGGGGGATATCATGGCTACACCTTC. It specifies CASRPVGGYHGYTF.

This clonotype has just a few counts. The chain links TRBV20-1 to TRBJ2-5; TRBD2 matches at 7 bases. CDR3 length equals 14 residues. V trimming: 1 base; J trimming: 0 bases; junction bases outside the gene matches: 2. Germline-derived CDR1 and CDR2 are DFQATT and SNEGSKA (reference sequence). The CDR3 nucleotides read TGCAGTGCTAGAGCAGGGACTAACCAAGAGACCCAGTACTTC. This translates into CSARAGTNQETQYF.

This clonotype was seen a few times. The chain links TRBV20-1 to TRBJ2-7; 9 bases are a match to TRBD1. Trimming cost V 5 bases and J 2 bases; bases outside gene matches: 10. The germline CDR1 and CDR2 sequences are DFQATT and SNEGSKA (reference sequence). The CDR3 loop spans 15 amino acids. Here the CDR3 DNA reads TGCAGTGCTCCCAGTCGGGACAGGGACGCCTACGAGCAGTACTTC. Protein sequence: CSAPSRDRDAYEQYF.

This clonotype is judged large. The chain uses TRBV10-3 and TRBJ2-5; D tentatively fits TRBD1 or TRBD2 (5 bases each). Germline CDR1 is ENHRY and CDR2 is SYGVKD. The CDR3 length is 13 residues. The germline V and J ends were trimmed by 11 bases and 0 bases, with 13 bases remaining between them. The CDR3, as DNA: TGTGCCGTTGGGACGGGGAACCAAGAGACCCAGTACTTC. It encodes CAVGTGNQETQYF.

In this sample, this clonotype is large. CDR3 sequence reads: CASSYSGNRGSNQPQHF. The DNA for the CDR3 is TGTGCCAGCAGTTACTCGGGGAACAGGGGAAGCAATCAGCCCCAGCATTTT. The V and J genes are TRBV6-5 and TRBJ1-5; 7 bases are shared with TRBD1. CDR1 and CDR2 (germline): MNHEY, SVGAGI. With 0 bases clipped from V and 1 base from J, the junction kept 6 bases outside the gene matches. The length of the CDR3 is 17 residues.

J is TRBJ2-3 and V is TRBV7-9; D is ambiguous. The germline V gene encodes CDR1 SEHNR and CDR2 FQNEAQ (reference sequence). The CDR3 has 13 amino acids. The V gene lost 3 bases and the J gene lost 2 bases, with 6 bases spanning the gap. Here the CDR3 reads CASSFRLTDTQYF. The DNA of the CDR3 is TGTGCCAGCAGCTTCCGGCTCACAGATACGCAGTATTTT.

The CDR3 protein is CASSGLVQETQYF. CDR3 nucleotide sequence: TGTGCCAGCAGCGGTTTAGTCCAAGAGACCCAGTACTTC. The V call is TRBV5-6, the J call TRBJ2-5; D ambiguous. The ends were cut back, 4 bases at V and 1 base at J, with 8 bases in the middle. The CDR3 is made up of 13 amino acids. CDR1 and CDR2 from the germline V gene are SGHDT and YYEEEE.

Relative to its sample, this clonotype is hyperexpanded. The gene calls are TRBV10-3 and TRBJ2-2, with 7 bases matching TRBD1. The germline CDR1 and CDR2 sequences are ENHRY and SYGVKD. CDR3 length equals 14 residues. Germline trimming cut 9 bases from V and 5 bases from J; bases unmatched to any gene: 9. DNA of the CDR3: TGTGCCATAAGCGAGGACAGGCTGACCGGGGAGCTGTTTTTT. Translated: CAISEDRLTGELFF.

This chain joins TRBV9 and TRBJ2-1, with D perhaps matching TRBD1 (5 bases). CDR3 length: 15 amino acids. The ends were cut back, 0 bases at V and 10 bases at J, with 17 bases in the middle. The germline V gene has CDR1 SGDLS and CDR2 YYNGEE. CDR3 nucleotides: TGTGCCAGCAGCGTAGAAGCCCAGGGTCTTATGGAGCAGTTCTTC. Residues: CASSVEAQGLMEQFF.